This TCR beta chain was sequenced for a study of patients and donors after allogeneic stem cell transplantation. CDR3 length equals 17 residues. The V and J ends lost 2 bases and 2 bases respectively, with 18 bases between them. Germline lookup yields CDR1 MNHEY and CDR2 SMNVEV (reference sequence). TCRdb re-called the RT-PCR reads with MiXCR, one entry per CDR3 protein. The sample lists tens of thousands of distinct CDR3 sequences; around 49% were seen once. The rearrangement joins TRBV27 to TRBJ1-1; TRBD1 is a possible D gene (6 bases). The receptor was derived from a human donor who was either an allogeneic HSCT recipient or a stem cell or donor lymphocyte infusion donor (not recorded which). It is not recorded whose cells these are; they may come from a transplant donor. Sequences were obtained from blood, either unsorted or a sorted T cell fraction (not recorded which). The CDR3 sequence: CASSLGGARGFNTEAFF. The CDR3 DNA follows: TGTGCCAGCAGTTTAGGAGGGGCCAGGGGTTTTAACACTGAAGCTTTCTTT.